The TCR beta chain described here comes from a study of blood T cells in healthy people across ages. This clonotype appeared many times. Its antigen is not identified. Study-wide results and caveats: Naive CD4+ cell counts and diversity both ran higher in long-lived than in aged donors. Significant beta diversity loss was already apparent by age approximately 40, declining roughly linearly.

The study recruited healthy Caucasian donors from Russia who were aged roughly 6 to 95. Isolated PBMCs totaled at least 6 million in each sample. A second roughly 7 to 11 cycle PCR used barcoded and J-beta primers. TCRdb processed the 5' RACE reads anew with MiXCR; each CDR3 protein has one entry. The sample consists of about 700,000 distinct CDR3 sequences, 32% of them appearing once. This CDR3 is 15 amino acids long. Germline lookup yields CDR1 LGHNA and CDR2 YNFKEQ. V trimming: 0 bases; J trimming: 2 bases; junction bases outside the gene matches: 3. The rearrangement joins TRBV4-2 to TRBJ2-7; the match to TRBD2 covers 8 bases. Sequencing input: blood. This receptor was obtained from a woman over 75 in good health. CDR3 in amino acids: CASSQDTSGTYEQYF. CDR3 nucleotide sequence: TGTGCCAGCAGCCAAGATACTAGCGGAACCTACGAGCAGTACTTC.